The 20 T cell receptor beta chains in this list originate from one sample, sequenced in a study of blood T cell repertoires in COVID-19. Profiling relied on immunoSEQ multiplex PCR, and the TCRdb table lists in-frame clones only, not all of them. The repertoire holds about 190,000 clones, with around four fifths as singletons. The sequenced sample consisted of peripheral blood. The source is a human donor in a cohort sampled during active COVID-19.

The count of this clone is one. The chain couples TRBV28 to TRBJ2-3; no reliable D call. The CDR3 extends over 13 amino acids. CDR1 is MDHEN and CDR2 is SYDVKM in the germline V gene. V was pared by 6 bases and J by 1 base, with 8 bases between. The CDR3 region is CASSSPGTDTQYF. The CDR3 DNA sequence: TGTGCCAGCAGCTCCCCGGGCACAGATACGCAGTATTTT.

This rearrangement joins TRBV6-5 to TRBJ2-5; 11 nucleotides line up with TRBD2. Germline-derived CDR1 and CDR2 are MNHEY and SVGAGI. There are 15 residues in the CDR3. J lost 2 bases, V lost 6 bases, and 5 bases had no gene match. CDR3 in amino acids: CASRLAGGRQETQYF. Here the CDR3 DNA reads TGTGCCAGCAGGTTAGCGGGGGGGCGACAAGAGACCCAGTACTTC.

In DNA form, the CDR3 reads TGTGCCAGCTCACCAGGGACAGGGAATTCACCCCTCCACTTT. Translating gives CASSPGTGNSPLHF. The chain couples TRBV18 to TRBJ1-6; 9 positions agree with TRBD1. Germline values: CDR1 KGHSH, CDR2 LQKENI. After removal of 2 bases from V and 7 bases from J, the junction contained 0 bases not matched to a gene. This CDR3 has 14 residues.

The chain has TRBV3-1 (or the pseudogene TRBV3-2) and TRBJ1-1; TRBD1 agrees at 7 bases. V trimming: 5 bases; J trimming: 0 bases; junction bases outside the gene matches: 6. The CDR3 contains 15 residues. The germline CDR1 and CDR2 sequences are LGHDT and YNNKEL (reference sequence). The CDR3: CASSETGALNTEAFF. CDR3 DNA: TGTGCCAGCAGCGAAACAGGGGCATTGAACACTGAAGCTTTCTTT.

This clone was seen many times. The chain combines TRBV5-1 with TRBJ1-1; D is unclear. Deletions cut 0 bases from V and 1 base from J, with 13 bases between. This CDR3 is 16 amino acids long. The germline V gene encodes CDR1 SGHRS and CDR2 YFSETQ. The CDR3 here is CASSLALVQRNTEAFF. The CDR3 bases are TGCGCCAGCAGCTTGGCCCTCGTACAACGGAACACTGAAGCTTTCTTT.

The CDR3 protein is CASSLQGTANTEAFF. The CDR3 coding sequence is TGTGCCAGTAGTTTACAGGGGACAGCTAACACTGAAGCTTTCTTT. V gene TRBV19 combines with J gene TRBJ1-1; 7 bases fit TRBD1. The germline V gene encodes CDR1 LNHDA and CDR2 SQIVND (reference sequence). The ends lost 5 bases at V and 2 bases at J; junction bases unmatched: 8. The CDR3 spans 15 residues.

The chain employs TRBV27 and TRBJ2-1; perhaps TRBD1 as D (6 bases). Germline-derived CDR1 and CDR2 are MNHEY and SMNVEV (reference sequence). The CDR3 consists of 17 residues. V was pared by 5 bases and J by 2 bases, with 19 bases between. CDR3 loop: CASSPRRQALTYNEQFF. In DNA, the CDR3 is TGTGCCAGCAGTCCGAGGAGACAGGCGCTGACCTACAATGAGCAGTTCTTC.

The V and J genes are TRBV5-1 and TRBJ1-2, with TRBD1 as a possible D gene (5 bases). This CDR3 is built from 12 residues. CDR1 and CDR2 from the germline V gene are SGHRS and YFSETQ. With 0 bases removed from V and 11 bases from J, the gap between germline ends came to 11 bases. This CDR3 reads CASSLESGEYTF. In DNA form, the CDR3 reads TGCGCCAGCAGCTTGGAATCGGGGGAGTACACCTTC.

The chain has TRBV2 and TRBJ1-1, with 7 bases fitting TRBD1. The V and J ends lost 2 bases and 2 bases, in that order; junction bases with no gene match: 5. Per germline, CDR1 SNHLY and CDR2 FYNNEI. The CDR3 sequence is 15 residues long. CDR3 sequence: CASSERDRDNTEAFF. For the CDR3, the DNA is TGTGCCAGCAGTGAAAGAGACAGGGACAACACTGAAGCTTTCTTT.

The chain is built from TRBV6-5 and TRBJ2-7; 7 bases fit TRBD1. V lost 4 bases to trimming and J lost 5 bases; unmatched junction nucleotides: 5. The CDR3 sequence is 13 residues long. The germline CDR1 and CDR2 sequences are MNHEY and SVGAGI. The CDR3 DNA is TGTGCCAGCAGTTCCCGACAGGGAAACGAGCAGTACTTC. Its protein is CASSSRQGNEQYF.

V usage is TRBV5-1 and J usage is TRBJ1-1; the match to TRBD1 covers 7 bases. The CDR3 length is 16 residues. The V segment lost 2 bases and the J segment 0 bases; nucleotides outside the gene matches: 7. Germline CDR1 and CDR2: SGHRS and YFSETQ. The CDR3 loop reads CASSLVQGSMNTEAFF. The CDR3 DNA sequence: TGCGCCAGCAGCTTAGTACAGGGGAGCATGAACACTGAAGCTTTCTTT.

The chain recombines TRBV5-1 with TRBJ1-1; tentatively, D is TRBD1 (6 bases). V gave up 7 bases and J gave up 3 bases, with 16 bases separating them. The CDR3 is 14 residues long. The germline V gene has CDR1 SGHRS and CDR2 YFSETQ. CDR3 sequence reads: CASAPGELDTEAFF. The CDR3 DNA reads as TGCGCCAGCGCCCCAGGGGAATTGGACACTGAAGCTTTCTTT.

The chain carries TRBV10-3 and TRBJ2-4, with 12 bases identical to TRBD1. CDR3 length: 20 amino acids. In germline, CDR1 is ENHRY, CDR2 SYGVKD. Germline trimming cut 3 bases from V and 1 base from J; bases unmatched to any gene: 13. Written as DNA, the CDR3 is TGTGCCATCAGTGAAAGTTATGGGGGACAGGGGGCAGGTGCCAAAAACATTCAGTACTTC. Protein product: CAISESYGGQGAGAKNIQYF.

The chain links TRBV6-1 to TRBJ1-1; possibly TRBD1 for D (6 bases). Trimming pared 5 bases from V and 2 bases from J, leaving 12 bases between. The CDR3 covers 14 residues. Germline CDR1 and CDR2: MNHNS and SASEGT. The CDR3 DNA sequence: TGTGCCAGCAGTTTCAACAGGGTAAACACTGAAGCTTTCTTT. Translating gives CASSFNRVNTEAFF.

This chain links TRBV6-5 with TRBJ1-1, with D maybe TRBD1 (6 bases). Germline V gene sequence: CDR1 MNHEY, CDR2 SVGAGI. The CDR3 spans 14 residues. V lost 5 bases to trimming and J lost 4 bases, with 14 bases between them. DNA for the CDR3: TGTGCCAGCAGTCTCTCACAGGGCCCCACTGAAGCTTTCTTT. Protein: CASSLSQGPTEAFF.

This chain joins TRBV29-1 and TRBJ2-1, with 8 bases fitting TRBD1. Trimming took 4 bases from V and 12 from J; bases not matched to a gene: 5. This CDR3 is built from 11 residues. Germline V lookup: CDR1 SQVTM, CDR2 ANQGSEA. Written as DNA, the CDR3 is TGCAGCGTTGGGACAGGGAAGGGGCAGTTCTTC. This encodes CSVGTGKGQFF.

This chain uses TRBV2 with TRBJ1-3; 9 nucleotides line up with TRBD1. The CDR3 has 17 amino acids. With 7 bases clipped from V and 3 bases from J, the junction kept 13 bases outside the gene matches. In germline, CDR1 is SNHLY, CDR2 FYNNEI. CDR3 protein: CASTAGQGPFVGNTIYF. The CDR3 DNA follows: TGTGCCAGCACCGCGGGACAGGGACCCTTTGTTGGAAACACCATATATTTT. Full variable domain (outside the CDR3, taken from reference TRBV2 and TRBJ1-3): EPEVTQTPSHQVTQMGQEVILRCVPISNHLYFYWYRQILGQKVEFLVSFYNNEISEKSEIFDDQFSVERPDGSNFTLKIRSTKLEDSAMYFCASTAGQGPFVGNTIYFGEGSWLTVV.

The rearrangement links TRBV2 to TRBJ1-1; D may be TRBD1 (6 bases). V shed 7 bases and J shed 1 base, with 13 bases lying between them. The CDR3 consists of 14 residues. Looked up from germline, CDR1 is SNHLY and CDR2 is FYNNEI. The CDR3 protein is CASNMGGPNTEAFF. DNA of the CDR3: TGTGCCAGCAACATGGGGGGGCCGAACACTGAAGCTTTCTTT.

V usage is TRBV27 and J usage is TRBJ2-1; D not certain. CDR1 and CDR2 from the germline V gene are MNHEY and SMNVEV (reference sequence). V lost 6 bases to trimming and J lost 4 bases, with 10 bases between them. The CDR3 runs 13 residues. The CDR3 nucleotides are TGTGCCAGCAGAGAAACTCGGTACAATGAGCAGTTCTTC. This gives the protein CASRETRYNEQFF.

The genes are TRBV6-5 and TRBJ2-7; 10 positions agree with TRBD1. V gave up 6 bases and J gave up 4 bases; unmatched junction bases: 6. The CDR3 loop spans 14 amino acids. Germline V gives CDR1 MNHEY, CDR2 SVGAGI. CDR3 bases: TGTGCCAGCAGCGACAGGGGGCGCGATTACGAGCAGTACGTC. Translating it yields CASSDRGRDYEQYV.